Listed here are 16 T cell receptor beta chains from one sample, sequenced in a study of PD-L1 blockade in urothelial cancer. The data were produced by immunoSEQ multiplex PCR, yet TCRdb's version contains in-frame clones alone and is incomplete. The table records 30,000 to 40,000 clones, roughly 82% of them present only once. The sequences come from PBMCs, collected around atezolizumab (anti-PD-L1) treatment. The receptors originated from a man aged 60 to 69 with urothelial cancer.

The V call is TRBV30, the J call TRBJ1-6, with D hard to call. The CDR3 spans 12 residues. With 6 bases removed from V and 7 bases from J, the gap between germline ends came to 10 bases. CDR1 and CDR2 (germline): GTSNPN, SVGIG (reference sequence). The CDR3 region is CACTGYNSPLHF. As DNA, the CDR3 is TGTGCCTGTACGGGTTACAATTCACCCCTCCACTTT.

The rearrangement joins TRBV5-1 to TRBJ2-1; 9 bases fit TRBD2. J lost 3 bases, V lost 2 bases, and 3 bases had no gene match. The CDR3 is made up of 15 amino acids. The germline V gene encodes CDR1 SGHRS and CDR2 YFSETQ. In DNA form, the CDR3 reads TGCGCCAGCAGCTTTGGACTAGCGAACTACAATGAGCAGTTCTTC. Translating it yields CASSFGLANYNEQFF.

This chain links TRBV19 with TRBJ2-2; D is uncertain. V was clipped by 2 bases and J by 2 bases, with 9 bases between them. CDR3 size: 15 residues. Germline CDR1 and CDR2: LNHDA and SQIVND (reference sequence). The CDR3 sequence is CASSIIASNTGELFF. In DNA form, the CDR3 reads TGTGCCAGTAGTATAATAGCCAGCAACACCGGGGAGCTGTTTTTT.

The genes are TRBV29-1 and TRBJ1-2, with 9 bases fitting TRBD1. This CDR3 is built from 13 residues. CDR1 and CDR2 (germline): SQVTM, ANQGSEA. V shed 3 bases, J shed 6 bases, and the junction held 5 bases outside the gene matches. The CDR3 region is CSVEARDRDGYTF. In nucleotides, the CDR3 is TGCAGCGTTGAGGCCCGGGACAGGGATGGCTACACCTTC.

This clone turned up a few times. The gene calls are TRBV7-9 and TRBJ2-1; TRBD2 might be the D (5 bases). Germline V lookup: CDR1 SEHNR, CDR2 FQNEAQ (reference sequence). V lost 3 bases and J 1 base, leaving 10 bases between the germline ends. CDR3 length equals 15 residues. Written as DNA, the CDR3 is TGTGCCAGCAGCTTCGACGGGATGTCCTACAATGAGCAGTTCTTC. Amino acid sequence: CASSFDGMSYNEQFF.

This sequence joins TRBV23-1 and TRBJ1-4; D uncertain. TRBV23-1 is labeled an ORF, and its function is uncertain. V was shortened by 2 bases and J by 1 base, with 20 bases between the two germline ends. The CDR3 is made up of 19 amino acids. The CDR3 is CASSQSGSGPRGTNEKLFF. The CDR3 region has the DNA TGCGCCAGCAGTCAAAGCGGCTCCGGGCCCCGGGGAACTAATGAAAAACTGTTTTTT.

The V and J genes are TRBV30 and TRBJ2-3; D possibly corresponds to TRBD2 (6 bases). The CDR3 runs 16 residues. V was shortened by 0 bases and J by 1 base, with 14 bases between the two germline ends. Germline CDR1 and CDR2: GTSNPN and SVGIG (reference sequence). CDR3 region: CAWSVSGTPGTDTQYF. The CDR3 nucleotides read TGTGCCTGGAGTGTATCCGGGACTCCAGGCACAGATACGCAGTATTTT. Using reference TRBV30 and TRBJ2-3 for the parts outside the CDR3, the full variable domain is SQTIHQWPATLVQPVGSPLSLECTVEGTSNPNLYWYRQAAGRGLQLLFYSVGIGQISSEVPQNLSASRPQDRQFILSSKKLLLSDSGFYLCAWSVSGTPGTDTQYFGPGTRLTVL.

This clone rates as medium-sized. The chain employs TRBV9 and TRBJ1-6, with D unresolved. V dropped 3 bases and J dropped 10 bases, with 17 bases sitting between them. The germline V gene has CDR1 SGDLS and CDR2 YYNGEE. The CDR3 spans 15 residues. The CDR3 reads CASSGPSGPFSPLHF. Written as DNA, the CDR3 is TGTGCCAGCAGCGGTCCCTCGGGTCCTTTCTCACCCCTCCACTTT.

The chain is built from TRBV11-2 and TRBJ2-1; unclear D gene. The CDR3 sequence is 11 residues long. Germline V gene sequence: CDR1 SGHAT, CDR2 FQNNGV. The V end lost 5 bases, the J end lost 8 bases, and 7 bases lay between the germline ends. CDR3 bases: TGTGCCAGCAGCCCCTTAGATGAGCAGTTCTTC. This sequence encodes CASSPLDEQFF.

This clone is classed as medium-sized. The rearrangement links TRBV6-6 to TRBJ2-7; 7 bases are shared with TRBD2. Germline CDR1 MNHNY, CDR2 SVGAGI (reference sequence). J gave up 0 bases and V 6 bases, and 11 bases lay outside the gene matches. The CDR3 runs 16 residues. The CDR3 DNA reads TGTGCCAGCAGCGATAGTATGGCGGGGGTCTCCTACGAGCAGTACTTC. Translation gives CASSDSMAGVSYEQYF.

The V and J genes are TRBV9 and TRBJ2-2; tentatively, D is TRBD1 (5 bases). This CDR3 is 16 amino acids long. V dropped 2 bases and J dropped 5 bases, with 16 bases sitting between them. CDR1 and CDR2 (germline): SGDLS, YYNGEE. The CDR3: CASSVAQAVRTGELFF. The DNA for the CDR3 is TGTGCCAGCAGCGTCGCACAGGCGGTACGAACCGGGGAGCTGTTTTTT.

V gene TRBV11-2 combines with J gene TRBJ1-3; 7 nucleotides align to TRBD1. Unmatched junction bases numbered 7, after V lost 5 bases and J lost 0 bases. The CDR3 has 16 amino acids. The germline gives CDR1 SGHAT, CDR2 FQNNGV. CDR3 in DNA: TGTGCCAGCAGCACAGGGACAGTCAACTCTGGAAACACCATATATTTT. It is translated as CASSTGTVNSGNTIYF.

The J gene is TRBJ2-4, the V gene TRBV19; the D is unclear. V lost 2 bases and J 0 bases, leaving 5 bases between the germline ends. The CDR3 has 14 residues. In germline, CDR1 is LNHDA, CDR2 SQIVND (reference sequence). CDR3 in amino acids: CASSISGAKNIQYF. The CDR3 DNA reads TGTGCCAGTAGTATATCAGGAGCCAAAAACATTCAGTACTTC. The variable domain in full, completed from reference TRBV19 and TRBJ2-4, reads DGGITQSPKYLFRKEGQNVTLSCEQNLNHDAMYWYRQDPGQGLRLIYYSQIVNDFQKGDIAEGYSVSREKKESFPLTVTSAQKNPTAFYLCASSISGAKNIQYFGAGTRLSVL.

This rearrangement joins TRBV7-8 to TRBJ2-5; TRBD1 aligns across 7 bases. From germline, CDR1 is SGHVS and CDR2 FQNEAQ. The CDR3 is 13 amino acids. V dropped 4 bases and J dropped 2; count of bases not matched to a gene: 1. The CDR3 region is CASSWDRQETQYF. In DNA form, the CDR3 reads TGTGCCAGCAGCTGGGACAGACAAGAGACCCAGTACTTC. Using reference TRBV7-8 and TRBJ2-5 for the parts outside the CDR3, the full variable domain is GAGVSQSPRYKVAKRGQDVALRCDPISGHVSLFWYQQALGQGPEFLTYFQNEAQLDKSGLPSDRFFAERPEGSVSTLKIQRTQQEDSAVYLCASSWDRQETQYFGPGTRLLVL.

This chain uses TRBV7-8 with TRBJ2-5; a weak D match, TRBD2 (5 bases). The germline V and J ends were trimmed by 5 bases and 7 bases, with 14 bases remaining between them. CDR1 SGHVS and CDR2 FQNEAQ come from the germline V gene. This CDR3 is built from 13 residues. The CDR3 protein is CASSRGPAGTQYF. The CDR3 coding sequence is TGTGCCAGCAGCCGCGGGCCCGCCGGGACCCAGTACTTC. Full variable domain (remainder filled in from reference TRBV7-8 and TRBJ2-5): GAGVSQSPRYKVAKRGQDVALRCDPISGHVSLFWYQQALGQGPEFLTYFQNEAQLDKSGLPSDRFFAERPEGSVSTLKIQRTQQEDSAVYLCASSRGPAGTQYFGPGTRLLVL.

The chain has TRBV7-2 and TRBJ2-7, with 8 bases matching TRBD1. With 4 bases clipped from V and 6 bases from J, the junction kept 5 bases outside the gene matches. CDR1 is SGHTA and CDR2 is FQGNSA in the germline V gene. The CDR3 length is 13 residues. In DNA, the CDR3 is TGTGCCAGCAGCTCAACAGGGGGAACCGAGCAGTACTTC. Translating it yields CASSSTGGTEQYF.